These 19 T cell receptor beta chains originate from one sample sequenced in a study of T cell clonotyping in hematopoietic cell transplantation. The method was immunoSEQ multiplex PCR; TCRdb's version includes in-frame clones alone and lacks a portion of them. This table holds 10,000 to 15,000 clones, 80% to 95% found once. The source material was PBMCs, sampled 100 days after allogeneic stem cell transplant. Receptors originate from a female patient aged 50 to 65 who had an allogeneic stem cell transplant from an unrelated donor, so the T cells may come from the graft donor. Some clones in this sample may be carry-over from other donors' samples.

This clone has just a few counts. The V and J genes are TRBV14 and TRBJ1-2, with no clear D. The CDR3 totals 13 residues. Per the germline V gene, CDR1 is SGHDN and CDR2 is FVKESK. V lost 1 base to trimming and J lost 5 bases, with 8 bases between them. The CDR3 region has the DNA TGTGCCAGCAGCCAAGGATGGGCGTATGGCTACACCTTC. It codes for CASSQGWAYGYTF.

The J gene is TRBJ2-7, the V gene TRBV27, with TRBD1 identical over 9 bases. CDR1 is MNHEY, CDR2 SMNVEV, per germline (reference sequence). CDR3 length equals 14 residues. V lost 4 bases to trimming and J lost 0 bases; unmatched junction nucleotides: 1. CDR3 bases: TGTGCCAGCAGTTACAGGGGGCCCTCCTACGAGCAGTACTTC. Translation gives CASSYRGPSYEQYF.

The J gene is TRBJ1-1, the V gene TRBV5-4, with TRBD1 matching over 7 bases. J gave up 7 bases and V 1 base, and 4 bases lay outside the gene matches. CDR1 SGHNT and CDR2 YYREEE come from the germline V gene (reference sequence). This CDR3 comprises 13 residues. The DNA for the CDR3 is TGTGCCAGCAGCTTGTCGGGACAGAGTGAAGCTTTCTTT. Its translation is CASSLSGQSEAFF.

The CDR3 is CASSPESNEKLFF. The CDR3 coding sequence is TGTGCCAGCAGCCCGGAGTCTAATGAAAAACTGTTTTTT. This chain links TRBV25-1 with TRBJ1-4; D gene ambiguous. The CDR3 length is 13 residues. Germline loops: CDR1 MGHDK, CDR2 SYGVNS. The ends were cut back, 6 bases at V and 3 bases at J, with 8 bases in the middle.

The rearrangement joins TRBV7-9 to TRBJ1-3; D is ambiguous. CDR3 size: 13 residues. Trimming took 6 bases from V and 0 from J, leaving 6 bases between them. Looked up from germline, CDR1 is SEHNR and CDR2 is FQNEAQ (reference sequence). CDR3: CASRPGSGNTIYF. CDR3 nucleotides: TGTGCCAGCAGGCCGGGCTCTGGAAACACCATATATTTT.

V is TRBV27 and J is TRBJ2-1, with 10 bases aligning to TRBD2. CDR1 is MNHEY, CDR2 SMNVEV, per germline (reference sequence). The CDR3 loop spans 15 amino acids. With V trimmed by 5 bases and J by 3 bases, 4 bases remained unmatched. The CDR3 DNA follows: TGTGCCAGCAGTGTAGCGGGGGGACTCTACAATGAGCAGTTCTTC. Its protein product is CASSVAGGLYNEQFF.

The CDR3 nucleotides are TGTGCCAGCAGCCCTAGACTCCGGGAGACCCAGTACTTC. Translating it yields CASSPRLRETQYF. This sequence joins TRBV7-2 and TRBJ2-5; D not resolved. Germline V lookup: CDR1 SGHTA, CDR2 FQGNSA. This CDR3 contains 13 residues. V lost 5 bases to trimming and J lost 5 bases, with 12 bases between them.

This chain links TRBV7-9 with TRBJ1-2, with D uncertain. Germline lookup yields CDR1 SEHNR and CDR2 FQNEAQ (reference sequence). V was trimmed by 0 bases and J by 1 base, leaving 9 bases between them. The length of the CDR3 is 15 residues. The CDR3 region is CASSLALGSNYGYTF. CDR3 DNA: TGTGCCAGCAGCTTAGCGCTCGGCAGTAACTATGGCTACACCTTC.

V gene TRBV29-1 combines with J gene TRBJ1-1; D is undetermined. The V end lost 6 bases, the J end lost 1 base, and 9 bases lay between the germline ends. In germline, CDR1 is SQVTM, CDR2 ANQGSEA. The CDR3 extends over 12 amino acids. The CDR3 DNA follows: TGCAGCGTCTTTACGGGGAACACTGAAGCTTTCTTT. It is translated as CSVFTGNTEAFF.

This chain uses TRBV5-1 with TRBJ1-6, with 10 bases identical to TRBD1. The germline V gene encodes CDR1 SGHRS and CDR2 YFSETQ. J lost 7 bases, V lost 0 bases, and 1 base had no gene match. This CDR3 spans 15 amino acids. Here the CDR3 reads CASSLEDRGNSPLHF. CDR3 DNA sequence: TGCGCCAGCAGCTTGGAGGACAGGGGGAATTCACCCCTCCACTTT. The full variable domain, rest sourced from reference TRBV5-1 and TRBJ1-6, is KAGVTQTPRYLIKTRGQQVTLSCSPISGHRSVSWYQQTPGQGLQFLFEYFSETQRNKGNFPGRFSGRQFSNSRSEMNVSTLELGDSALYLCASSLEDRGNSPLHFGNGTRLTVT.

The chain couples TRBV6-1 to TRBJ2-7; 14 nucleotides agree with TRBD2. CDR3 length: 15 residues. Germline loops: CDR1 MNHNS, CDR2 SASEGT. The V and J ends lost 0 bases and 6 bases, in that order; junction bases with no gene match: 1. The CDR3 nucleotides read TGTGCCAGCAGTGAAGCGGGACTAGCGGGAGTCGAGCAGTACTTC. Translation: CASSEAGLAGVEQYF.

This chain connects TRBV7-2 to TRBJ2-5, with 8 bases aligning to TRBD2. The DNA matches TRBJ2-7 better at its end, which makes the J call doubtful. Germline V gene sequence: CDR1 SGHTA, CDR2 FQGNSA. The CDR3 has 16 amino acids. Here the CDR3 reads CASSLGASGPSYEQYF. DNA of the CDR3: TGTGCCAGCAGCTTAGGGGCTAGCGGGCCCTCTTACGAGCAGTACTTC.

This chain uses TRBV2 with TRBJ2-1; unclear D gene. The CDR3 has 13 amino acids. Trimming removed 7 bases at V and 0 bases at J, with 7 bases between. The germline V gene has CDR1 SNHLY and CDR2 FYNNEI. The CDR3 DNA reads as TGTGCCAGCACGGTCGACTCCTACAATGAGCAGTTCTTC. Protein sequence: CASTVDSYNEQFF.

The CDR3 reads CSARGPYEQYF. Written as DNA, the CDR3 is TGCAGTGCTAGGGGGCCCTACGAGCAGTACTTC. The chain is built from TRBV20-1 and TRBJ2-7; D perhaps matches TRBD1 (5 bases). The V gene's germline CDR1 is DFQATT and CDR2 SNEGSKA (reference sequence). This CDR3 has 11 amino acids. The V end lost 3 bases, the J end lost 2 bases, and 5 bases lay between the germline ends.

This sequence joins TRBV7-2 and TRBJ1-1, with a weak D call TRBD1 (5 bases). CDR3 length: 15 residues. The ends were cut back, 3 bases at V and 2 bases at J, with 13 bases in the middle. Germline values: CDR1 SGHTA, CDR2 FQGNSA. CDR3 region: CASSFGGTFNTEAFF. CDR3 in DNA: TGTGCCAGCAGCTTTGGAGGGACCTTCAACACTGAAGCTTTCTTT. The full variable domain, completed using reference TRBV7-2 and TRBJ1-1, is GAGVSQSPSNKVTEKGKDVELRCDPISGHTALYWYRQSLGQGLEFLIYFQGNSAPDKSGLPSDRFSAERTGGSVSTLTIQRTQQEDSAVYLCASSFGGTFNTEAFFGQGTRLTVV.

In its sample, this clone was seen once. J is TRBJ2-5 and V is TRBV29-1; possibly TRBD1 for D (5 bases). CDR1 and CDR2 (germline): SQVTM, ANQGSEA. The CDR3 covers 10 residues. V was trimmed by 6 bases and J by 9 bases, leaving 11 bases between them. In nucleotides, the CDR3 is TGCAGCGTGGGCATAGGGGCCCAGTACTTC. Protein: CSVGIGAQYF.

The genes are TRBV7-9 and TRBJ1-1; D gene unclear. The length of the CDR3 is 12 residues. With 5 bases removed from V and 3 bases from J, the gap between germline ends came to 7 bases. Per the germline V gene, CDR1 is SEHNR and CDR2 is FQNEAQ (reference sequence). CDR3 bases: TGTGCCAGCAGCCTCATGGACACTGAAGCTTTCTTT. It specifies CASSLMDTEAFF.

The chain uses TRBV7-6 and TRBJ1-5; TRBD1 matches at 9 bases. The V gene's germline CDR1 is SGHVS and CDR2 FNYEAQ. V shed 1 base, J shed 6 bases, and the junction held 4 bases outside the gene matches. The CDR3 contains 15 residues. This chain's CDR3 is CASSLVQGAGQPQHF. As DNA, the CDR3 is TGTGCCAGCAGCTTAGTACAGGGGGCAGGTCAGCCCCAGCATTTT.

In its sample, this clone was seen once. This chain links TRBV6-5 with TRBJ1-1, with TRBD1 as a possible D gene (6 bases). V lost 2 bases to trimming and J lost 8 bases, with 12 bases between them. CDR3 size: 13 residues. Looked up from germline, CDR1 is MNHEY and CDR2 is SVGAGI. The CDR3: CASSYPGHSEAFF. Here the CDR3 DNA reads TGTGCCAGCAGTTACCCGGGACATTCAGAAGCTTTCTTT.